This TCR beta chain was captured by sequencing in a study of T cells expressing NK-cell markers. Study as a whole: Sorted CD3+CD56-NKG2C+, CD3+CD56+NKG2C- and CD3+CD56+NKG2C+ T cells were the source of the TCR beta repertoires.

Study results and limitations: Roughly 1.0-7.0% of CD8+ T cells in several donors belonged to dominant NKG2C+ clonotypes. Clones of NKG2C+ T cells that had expanded were of unclear HCMV specificity. These same clonotypes (in several donors) also led the CD3+CD56-NKG2C+ fraction.

Each CDR3 protein gets one entry in TCRdb, which reprocessed the 5' RACE reads and gives no DNA. This sample contains about 550,000 distinct CDR3 sequences. The CDR3 extends over 16 amino acids. Germline V gene sequence: CDR1 MNHEY, CDR2 SVGEGT. A remark on this clonotype: Its antigen is unidentified.

The source of this sequence is a man between 18 and 35 years old in good health. V and J are TRBV6-2 or TRBV6-3 and TRBJ1-1; TCRdb indicates TRBD1, and absent DNA this call remains unverified. Sequenced material: blood T cells: a sorted CD56 or NKG2C T cell subset, CD4+ or CD8+ T cells, or bulk PBMC T cells (not recorded which). CDR3 amino acids: CASSYSSGTGDTEAFF.